This T cell receptor beta chain was sequenced for a study of T cell responses to AZD1222 COVID-19 vaccine. TCRdb keeps only in-frame clones here, not all; method: immunoSEQ multiplex PCR. The table includes about 84,000 clones, approximately 85% detected once. The CDR3 length is 14 residues. V was pared by 7 bases and J by 1 base, with 13 bases between. Germline CDR1 is MDHEN and CDR2 is SYDVKM. To note about this clone: Its cognate antigen is unknown.

General study findings and limits: Baseline antibody screening turned up just six or seven seropositive AZD1222 recipients. Two AZD1222 doses significantly raised spike-specific TCR breadth and depth over controls. Nearly half of spike-specific TCRs reportedly go after variant regions that carry no mutations. Donors skewed white British and female; clonal diversity was possibly underestimated.

Source: peripheral blood, taken 28 days after the second AZD1222 dose. This chain uses TRBV28 with TRBJ1-2; a weak D match, TRBD1 (6 bases). The sequence derives from an adult who received the AZD1222 COVID-19 vaccine. The CDR3: CASISRGFNYGYTF. The CDR3 DNA follows: TGTGCCAGCATCTCCAGGGGTTTTAACTATGGCTACACCTTC.